Below are 11 T cell receptor beta chains sequenced from a single sample in a study of OX40 agonist ivuxolimab in advanced cancers. Some clones are missing from TCRdb's copy, which holds only in-frame ones; the method was immunoSEQ multiplex PCR. The sample comprises around 90,000 clones, around nine tenths of which are singletons, and roughly 2.1% rests with the top ten. The sample in question was CD4+ or CD8+ T cells sorted from blood, obtained in a trial of the OX40 agonist ivuxolimab. The receptors stem from an adult with an advanced solid tumor such as melanoma, head and neck, liver or kidney cancer.

The chain links TRBV19 to TRBJ1-2, with a weak D call TRBD1 (5 bases). CDR1 and CDR2 from the germline V gene are LNHDA and SQIVND (reference sequence). The CDR3 has 14 residues. With 5 bases removed from V and 0 bases from J, the gap between germline ends came to 10 bases. CDR3 DNA sequence: TGTGCCAGTAGTGGCCGACAGACTAACTATGGCTACACCTTC. Protein sequence: CASSGRQTNYGYTF.

V is TRBV5-1 and J is TRBJ2-2; TRBD1 agrees at 8 bases. Trimming at V came to 3 bases and at J to 7 bases, leaving 5 bases not matched to a gene. This CDR3 region has 14 residues. Germline-derived CDR1 and CDR2 are SGHRS and YFSETQ. CDR3 amino acids: CASSSDRAIGELFF. CDR3 bases: TGCGCCAGCAGCTCGGACAGGGCTATCGGGGAGCTGTTTTTT.

CDR3 in DNA: TGTGCCAGCAGAAGGGAGCCTAACTATGGCTACACCTTC. It encodes CASRREPNYGYTF. J is TRBJ1-2 and V is TRBV6-1, with D uncertain. The germline V gene encodes CDR1 MNHNS and CDR2 SASEGT. V lost 6 bases and J lost 0, with 8 bases in between. The CDR3 extends over 13 amino acids.

The rearrangement joins TRBV4-2 to TRBJ2-5, with 7 bases that match TRBD2. The CDR3 totals 15 residues. V lost 1 base and J lost 1; bases outside the gene matches: 3. Germline CDR1 LGHNA, CDR2 YNFKEQ. Here the CDR3 reads CASSQAASGQETQYF. In DNA form, the CDR3 reads TGTGCCAGCAGCCAAGCGGCTAGCGGCCAAGAGACCCAGTACTTC.

The chain joins TRBV5-1 to TRBJ2-1; 8 bases fit TRBD1. The CDR3 is 14 amino acids. The V segment lost 7 bases and the J segment 4 bases; nucleotides outside the gene matches: 7. Germline CDR1 is SGHRS and CDR2 is YFSETQ. The CDR3 spells CASETGGSYNEQFF. CDR3 DNA sequence: TGCGCCAGCGAAACAGGGGGTTCTTACAATGAGCAGTTCTTC.

The chain combines TRBV19 with TRBJ1-3; D is ambiguous. Trimming took off 7 bases at V and 4 bases at J, with 14 bases between the two ends. CDR3 size: 14 residues. CDR1 and CDR2 from the germline V gene are LNHDA and SQIVND (reference sequence). CDR3 in amino acids: CASTPLGGGNTIYF. For the CDR3, the DNA is TGTGCCAGTACCCCTTTGGGTGGAGGAAACACCATATATTTT.

There are a few counts of this clone. The chain carries TRBV11-2 and TRBJ1-4; TRBD1 matches 9 bases. The V segment lost 4 bases and the J segment 7 bases; nucleotides outside the gene matches: 1. The CDR3 extends over 13 amino acids. CDR1 and CDR2 from the germline V gene are SGHAT and FQNNGV. The CDR3 coding sequence is TGTGCCAGCAGCTGGGACAGGGTTGAAAAACTGTTTTTT. This translates into CASSWDRVEKLFF.

V and J are TRBV28 and TRBJ1-1; the D gene is possibly TRBD1 (5 bases). Trimming removed 7 bases from V and 6 bases from J, with 12 bases in between. The CDR3 extends over 12 amino acids. Germline lookup yields CDR1 MDHEN and CDR2 SYDVKM. The CDR3 is CASTGGTPEAFF. DNA for the CDR3: TGTGCCAGCACTGGCGGGACCCCTGAAGCTTTCTTT.

The V call is TRBV4-3, the J call TRBJ2-2; 11 bases line up with TRBD1. V trimming: 3 bases; J trimming: 6 bases; junction bases outside the gene matches: 6. This CDR3 contains 16 residues. The germline gives CDR1 LGHNA, CDR2 YSLEER. The CDR3 region has the DNA TGCGCCAGCAGCCAGGGGACAGGGGGAATGGCCGGGGAGCTGTTTTTT. Encoded protein: CASSQGTGGMAGELFF.

The V gene is TRBV7-9, the J gene TRBJ2-7; D is possibly TRBD1 or TRBD2 (7 bases each). The CDR3 extends over 13 amino acids. Germline V lookup: CDR1 SEHNR, CDR2 FQNEAQ (reference sequence). Trimming pared 4 bases from V and 6 bases from J, leaving 13 bases between. The DNA of the CDR3 is TGTGCCAGCAGCTCGACAGGGAGGGGCGAGCAGTACTTC. Amino acids: CASSSTGRGEQYF.

The gene calls are TRBV6-1 and TRBJ2-7; D unclear. Trimming took 2 bases from V and 3 from J, leaving 14 bases between them. Germline V gene data show CDR1 as MNHNS and CDR2 as SASEGT. The CDR3 totals 15 residues. The CDR3: CASSEPPKGLYEQYF. The CDR3, as DNA: TGTGCCAGCAGTGAACCTCCGAAAGGTCTCTACGAGCAGTACTTC.